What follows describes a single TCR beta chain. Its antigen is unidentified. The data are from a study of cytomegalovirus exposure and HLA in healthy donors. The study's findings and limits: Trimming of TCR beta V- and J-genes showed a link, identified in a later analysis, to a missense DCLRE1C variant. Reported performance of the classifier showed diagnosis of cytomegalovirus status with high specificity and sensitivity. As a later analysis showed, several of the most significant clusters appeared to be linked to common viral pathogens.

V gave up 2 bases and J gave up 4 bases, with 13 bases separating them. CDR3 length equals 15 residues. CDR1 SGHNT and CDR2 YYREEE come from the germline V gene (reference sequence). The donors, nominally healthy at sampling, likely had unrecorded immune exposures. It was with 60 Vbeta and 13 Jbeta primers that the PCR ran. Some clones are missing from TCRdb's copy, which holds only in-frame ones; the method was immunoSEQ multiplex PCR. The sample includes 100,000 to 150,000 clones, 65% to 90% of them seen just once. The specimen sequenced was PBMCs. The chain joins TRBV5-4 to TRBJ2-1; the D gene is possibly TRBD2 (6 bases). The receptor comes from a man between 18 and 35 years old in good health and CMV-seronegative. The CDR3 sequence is CASSFGDLPYNEQFF. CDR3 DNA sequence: TGTGCCAGCAGCTTCGGGGACTTACCATACAATGAGCAGTTCTTC.